Listed below are T cell receptor beta chains from one sample, sequenced in a study of cytomegalovirus exposure and HLA in healthy donors. Clones were sequenced by immunoSEQ multiplex PCR, and TCRdb holds only the in-frame ones, with some missing. The table shows about 90,000 clones, with around four fifths occurring only once. The sample was PBMCs. The receptors were sampled from a boy under 18 in good health and CMV-seronegative. The CDR3 runs from the conserved cysteine through the conserved F or W. D genes are given only for firm matches. Size tells how often a clone was seen (once, few, many) or the class of an expanded clone, and some rows leave it out.

CAIYRGGNQPQHF	TGCGCCATCTACAGGGGAGGCAATCAGCCCCAGCATTTT	TRBJ1-5	TRBV10-1	TRBD1	NA
CATSSGAGGTDTQYF	TGTGCCACCAGCAGTGGAGCGGGAGGCACAGATACGCAGTATTTT	TRBJ2-3	TRBV15	TRBD2	few
CASSSPVAGGPYF	TGTGCCAGCAGTTCCCCCGTAGCGGGAGGCCCGTACTTC	TRBJ2-7	TRBV6-5	TRBD2	NA
CASSPAGTGGYNEQFF	TGTGCCAGCAGTCCTGCCGGGACAGGGGGCTACAATGAGCAGTTCTTC	TRBJ2-1	TRBV6-4	TRBD1	NA
CASSHPGLDSYNEQFF	TGTGCCAGCAGCCATCCCGGACTAGACTCCTACAATGAGCAGTTCTTC	TRBJ2-1	TRBV4-2	TRBD2	NA
CSVVGTGVSYEQYF	TGCAGCGTTGTCGGGACAGGGGTCTCCTACGAGCAGTACTTC	TRBJ2-7	TRBV29-1	TRBD1	NA
CASRGQGRFNEKLFF	TGTGCCAGCAGGGGACAGGGACGCTTTAATGAAAAACTGTTTTTT	TRBJ1-4	TRBV2	TRBD1	NA
CATDGAYNEQFF	TGTGCCACCGACGGGGCCTACAATGAGCAGTTCTTC	TRBJ2-1	TRBV19	NA	NA
CASSLAPDRGRGETQYF	TGTGCCAGCAGCTTAGCGCCGGACAGGGGAAGGGGAGAGACCCAGTACTTC	TRBJ2-5	TRBV7-8	TRBD1	NA
CASSYQRDYYNEQFF	TGCGCCAGCAGCTACCAGCGGGACTACTACAATGAGCAGTTCTTC	TRBJ2-1	TRBV4-3	TRBD2	NA
CASSQGRGGTVGEAFF	TGTGCCAGCAGCCAGGGCCGGGGGGGGACGGTGGGTGAAGCTTTCTTT	TRBJ1-1	TRBV14	NA	NA
CASSLGEGVYEQYF	TGTGCCAGCAGCTTAGGGGAGGGAGTCTACGAGCAGTACTTC	TRBJ2-7	TRBV7-9	TRBD2	NA
CASSPDRALVYGYTF	TGTGCCAGCAGCCCGGACAGGGCCTTAGTCTATGGCTACACCTTC	TRBJ1-2	TRBV7-8	TRBD1	NA
CASSSEGNTEAFF	TGTGCCAGCAGCTCCGAGGGTAACACTGAAGCTTTCTTT	TRBJ1-1	TRBV28	NA	few
CATTVGGTEAFF	TGTGCCACCACGGTGGGGGGAACTGAAGCTTTCTTT	TRBJ1-1	TRBV28	NA	few
CSVGLTEAFF	TGCAGCGTAGGACTGACTGAAGCTTTCTTT	TRBJ1-1	TRBV29-1	NA	NA
CASSFETGNGYTF	TGTGCCAGCAGTTTCGAAACGGGAAATGGCTACACCTTC	TRBJ1-2	TRBV27	NA	NA
CASSVQGNTEAFF	TGTGCCAGCAGCGTACAGGGTAACACTGAAGCTTTCTTT	TRBJ1-1	TRBV9	NA	few
CASRLLQGPRKLFF	TGTGCCAGCAGACTCCTACAGGGGCCGAGGAAACTGTTTTTT	TRBJ1-4	TRBV28	TRBD1	NA
CASSHRELGNTEAFF	TGTGCCAGCAGTCACAGGGAATTGGGTAACACTGAAGCTTTCTTT	TRBJ1-1	TRBV25-1	NA	NA
CASSLARDEQFF	TGCGCCAGCAGCTTGGCCAGGGATGAGCAGTTCTTC	TRBJ2-1	TRBV5-1	NA	few
CASSKAGINTEAFF	TGTGCCAGCAGCAAAGCAGGGATTAACACTGAAGCTTTCTTT	TRBJ1-1	TRBV14	NA	NA
CASSLRQTHSGANVLTF	TGTGCCAGCAGCCTACGACAGACACACTCTGGGGCCAACGTCCTGACTTTC	TRBJ2-6	TRBV7-2	NA	NA
CASSRLTGAYEQYF	TGTGCCAGCAGTCGTCTGACAGGAGCCTACGAGCAGTACTTC	TRBJ2-7	TRBV28	NA	NA
CASSDSGQGPDTQYF	TGTGCCAGCAGTGACTCGGGACAGGGGCCAGATACGCAGTATTTT	TRBJ2-3	TRBV28	TRBD1	NA
CATGPSVYEQYF	TGTGCGACGGGTCCTAGCGTTTACGAGCAGTACTTC	TRBJ2-7	TRBV15	NA	NA
CASSLQGINEQFF	TGTGCCAGCAGTTTACAGGGCATTAATGAGCAGTTCTTC	TRBJ2-1	TRBV28	NA	once
CASSLTLGGDSPLHF	TGTGCCAGCAGCTTAACGTTAGGAGGGGATTCACCCCTCCACTTT	TRBJ1-6	TRBV7-3	NA	NA
CASSPTGEGGYEQYF	TGTGCCAGTTCCCCTACGGGGGAGGGAGGCTACGAGCAGTACTTC	TRBJ2-7	TRBV11-1	TRBD2	NA
CASKTPTGTPPYEQYF	TGTGCCAGCAAAACACCAACCGGGACTCCACCCTACGAGCAGTACTTC	TRBJ2-7	TRBV6-6	NA	few
CASSYRGPLSYEQYF	TGTGCCAGCAGTTACAGGGGGCCACTCTCCTACGAGCAGTACTTC	TRBJ2-7	TRBV27	TRBD1	NA
CASSQEDGTVDRVEYSNQPQHF	TGCGCCAGCAGCCAAGAAGACGGTACCGTGGACAGGGTGGAATATAGCAATCAGCCCCAGCATTTT	TRBJ1-5	TRBV4-3	TRBD1	NA
CASSPRGWRGETQYF	TGTGCCAGCAGCCCCAGGGGATGGCGTGGGGAGACCCAGTACTTC	TRBJ2-5	TRBV28	NA	NA
CASRWMREKDTEAFF	TGTGCCAGTAGATGGATGAGGGAGAAGGACACTGAAGCTTTCTTT	TRBJ1-1	TRBV19	NA	NA
CASSQDGSSGSNEQFF	TGTGCCAGCAGCCAAGATGGGTCTAGCGGGAGTAATGAGCAGTTCTTC	TRBJ2-1	TRBV4-2	TRBD2	NA
CAQFLEDEQFF	TGTGCCCAATTCCTTGAGGATGAGCAGTTCTTC	TRBJ2-1	TRBV2	NA	NA
CASSPGLATDTQYF	TGTGCCAGCAGCCCAGGACTAGCCACAGATACGCAGTATTTT	TRBJ2-3	TRBV7-3	TRBD2	few
CASSVRQGSAYGYTF	TGTGCCAGCAGCGTCCGACAGGGTTCAGCCTATGGCTACACCTTC	TRBJ1-2	TRBV7-2	TRBD1	NA
CASSLLLRQGASETQYF	TGTGCCAGCAGCTTGCTCCTAAGACAGGGGGCGAGTGAGACCCAGTACTTC	TRBJ2-5	TRBV7-2	TRBD1	once
CAWSVGATTGAFF	TGTGCCTGGAGTGTAGGGGCTACGACTGGAGCTTTCTTT	TRBJ1-1	TRBV30	NA	NA